This is a list of T cell receptor beta chains from one sample in a study of STAT5B mutations in CD4+ large granular lymphocyte leukemia. Sequencing used immunoSEQ multiplex PCR; TCRdb keeps in-frame clones, though not all of them. The table records fewer than 30,000 clones, more than 60% of them present only once. The specimen sequenced was CD4+ T cells from blood buffy coats. The receptors were sampled from a human donor in good health. The CDR3 runs from the conserved cysteine through the conserved F or W. D genes are given only for firm matches. Part of the rows lack a size; the others show once, few, many or a class for expanded clones.

J	V	D	size	CDR3	DNA
TRBJ1-2	TRBV28	TRBD1	NA	CASRTGADNYGYTF	TGTGCCAGCCGGACAGGGGCGGATAACTATGGCTACACCTTC
TRBJ2-2	TRBV5-1	NA	NA	CASSLGFMEAGELFF	TGCGCCAGCAGCTTGGGCTTTATGGAGGCCGGGGAGCTGTTTTTT
TRBJ2-3	TRBV4-2	TRBD1	once	CASSPGQGTDTQYF	TGTGCCAGCAGTCCGGGACAGGGCACAGATACGCAGTATTTT
TRBJ1-4	TRBV27	TRBD1	NA	CASSLRQGRTNEKLFF	TGTGCCAGCAGTCTACGACAGGGGAGGACTAATGAAAAACTGTTTTTT
TRBJ2-1	TRBV28	TRBD1	once	CASTKPGQSLNEQFF	TGTGCCAGCACTAAACCGGGACAGAGCCTCAATGAGCAGTTCTTC
TRBJ2-7	TRBV9	TRBD2	NA	CASSPRTSGSHEQYF	TGTGCCAGCAGCCCCAGGACTAGCGGGAGCCACGAGCAGTACTTC
TRBJ2-1	TRBV5-1	NA	once	CASSHTGGDYNEQFF	TGCGCCAGCAGCCACACAGGGGGGGACTACAATGAGCAGTTCTTC
TRBJ1-1	TRBV7-9	NA	once	CASSPRMGTEAFF	TGTGCCAGCAGCCCCCGGATGGGCACTGAAGCTTTCTTT
TRBJ1-2	TRBV7-2	NA	NA	CASSLAGDYGYTF	TGTGCCAGCAGCTTAGCTGGGGACTATGGCTACACCTTC
TRBJ2-1	TRBV6-4	NA	NA	CASSRDPYNEQFF	TGTGCCAGCAGCCGGGACCCTTACAATGAGCAGTTCTTC
TRBJ1-4	TRBV6-1	TRBD1	NA	CASDRVGEKLFF	TGTGCCAGCGACAGGGTGGGTGAAAAACTGTTTTTT
TRBJ1-2	TRBV14	TRBD1	NA	CASSQDFQGAYGYTF	TGTGCCAGCAGCCAAGATTTCCAGGGGGCCTATGGCTACACCTTC
TRBJ2-1	TRBV9	TRBD1	NA	CASRGGQGAYNEQFF	TGTGCCAGCAGGGGGGGACAGGGCGCCTACAATGAGCAGTTCTTC
TRBJ2-5	TRBV7-9	NA	NA	CASGHEWEETQYF	TGTGCCTCGGGCCACGAATGGGAAGAGACCCAGTACTTC
TRBJ1-6	TRBV5-1	NA	NA	CASSLDTSSYNSPLHF	TGCGCCAGCAGCTTGGATACGAGCTCCTATAATTCACCCCTCCACTTT
TRBJ2-5	TRBV5-1	TRBD1	NA	CASSRTGGGETQYF	TGCGCCAGCAGCCGAACAGGGGGCGGAGAGACCCAGTACTTC
TRBJ2-4	TRBV5-1	TRBD2	once	CASSLEMGGVHIQYF	TGCGCCAGCAGCTTGGAGATGGGAGGGGTACACATTCAGTACTTC
TRBJ2-5	TRBV5-1	NA	NA	CASSLTLPGETQYF	TGCGCCAGCAGCTTGACCCTCCCTGGGGAGACCCAGTACTTC
TRBJ1-2	TRBV5-1	NA	NA	CASSLAGRSYTF	TGCGCCAGCAGCTTGGCCGGAAGAAGCTACACCTTC